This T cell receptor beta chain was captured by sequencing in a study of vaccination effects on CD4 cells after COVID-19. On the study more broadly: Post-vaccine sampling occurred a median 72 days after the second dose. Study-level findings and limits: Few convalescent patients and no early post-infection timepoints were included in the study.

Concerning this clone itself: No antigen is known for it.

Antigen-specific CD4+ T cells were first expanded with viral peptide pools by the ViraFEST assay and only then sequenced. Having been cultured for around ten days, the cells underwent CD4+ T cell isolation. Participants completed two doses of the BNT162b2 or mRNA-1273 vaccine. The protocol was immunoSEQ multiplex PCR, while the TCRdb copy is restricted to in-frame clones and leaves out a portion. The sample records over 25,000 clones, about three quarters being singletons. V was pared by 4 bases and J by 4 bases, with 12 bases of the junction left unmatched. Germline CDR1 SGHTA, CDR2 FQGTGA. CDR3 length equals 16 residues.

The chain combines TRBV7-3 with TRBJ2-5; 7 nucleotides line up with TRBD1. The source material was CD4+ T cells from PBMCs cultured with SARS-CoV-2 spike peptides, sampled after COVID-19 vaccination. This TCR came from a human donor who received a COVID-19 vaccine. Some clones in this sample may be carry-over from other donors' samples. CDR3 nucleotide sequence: TGTGCCAGCAGCTCCGACAGGGCAGGGGTTCGAGAGACCCAGTACTTC. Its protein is CASSSDRAGVRETQYF.